This paragraph covers one T cell receptor (beta chain) sequence. The entry originates in a study of regulatory T cells in long-lasting Graves disease. Relying on iRepertoire HTBI primers and Arm-PCR of CDR3 regions, the team built TCR beta libraries. MiXCR was run by TCRdb on the multiplex PCR reads, yielding one entry per CDR3 protein. The sample contains 500,000 or so distinct CDR3 sequences, about 16% of which appear only once. Time point specified: newly diagnosed GD, antithyroid drugs for less than 3 months. Following extraction of RNA from PBMCs, that RNA was used to make the TCR library. J was trimmed by 7 bases and V by 5 bases; bases with no gene match: 13. Germline CDR1 LNHDA, CDR2 SQIVND (reference sequence). The CDR3 spans 15 residues. The same data also went into a second study, on T cells in Graves' hyperthyroidism and ophthalmopathy.

The V call is TRBV19, the J call TRBJ2-7; TRBD1 aligns across 8 bases. The starting material was peripheral blood mononuclear cells (PBMCs), obtained at new diagnosis, from a patient treated with antithyroid drugs. This TCR was sampled from a man between 35 and 55 years old with Graves disease. CDR3 DNA: TGTGCCAGTAGTTTCCGACGGGACAGGTACAATGAGCAGTACTTC. Translation: CASSFRRDRYNEQYF. Full variable domain (remainder filled in from reference TRBV19 and TRBJ2-7): DGGITQSPKYLFRKEGQNVTLSCEQNLNHDAMYWYRQDPGQGLRLIYYSQIVNDFQKGDIAEGYSVSREKKESFPLTVTSAQKNPTAFYLCASSFRRDRYNEQYFGPGTRLTVT.